Listed below are T cell receptor beta chains from one sample, sequenced in a study of T cells expressing NK-cell markers. TCRdb re-called the 5' RACE reads and catalogs CDR3 proteins one per entry, DNA excluded. The sample totals hundreds of thousands of distinct CDR3 sequences. The source material was blood T cells: a sorted CD56 or NKG2C T cell subset, CD4+ or CD8+ T cells, or bulk PBMC T cells (not recorded which). These receptor sequences come from a woman aged 18 to 75 in good health. The CDR3 runs from the conserved cysteine through the conserved F or W.

V,J,CDR3
TRBV12-5,TRBJ2-3,CASGHYRGSQYF
TRBV7-2,TRBJ1-4,CASSSRRGQGREKLFF
TRBV19,TRBJ2-1,CASTRTDRYNEQFF
TRBV6-1,TRBJ2-5,CASSGDRKETQYF
TRBV20-1,TRBJ2-7,CSVWRQGRYEQYF
TRBV20-1,TRBJ2-4,CSASYRGSKNIQYF
TRBV7-9,TRBJ2-3,CASSWGAADTQYF
TRBV24-1,TRBJ2-1,CATSDTLAGGEIKSVNEQFF
TRBV7-2,TRBJ2-2,CASSPSTATTGELFF
TRBV7-2,TRBJ2-1,CASSPRETYGNEQFF
TRBV20-1,TRBJ2-7,CSARGGGLFLNEQYF
TRBV29-1,TRBJ2-5,CSAGGGPRDQETQYF